Following are 8 T cell receptor beta chains from one sample sequenced in a study of T-cell reconstitution after alpha-beta-depleted transplantation in children (dated by TCRdb to the mid-2010s). General study outcomes and caveats: Over subsequent months, a decline in hyperexpanded clone frequencies was noted, and after one year, T-cell counts and TCRbeta diversity were mostly ascribed to newly produced T cells.

Libraries came from PCR. TCRdb records Illumina HiSeq 2500 as the sequencer. To normalize quantification of the TCRbeta repertoire, the TCR libraries were built with molecular barcoding that relied on unique molecular identifiers. TCRdb reworked the public reads: Q25 trimming with fastp, MiXCR clone assembly, productive beta chains retained. Each CDR3 protein gets just one entry, which takes the most common genes and DNA from the rows behind it. This sample gives 330,000 or so distinct CDR3 sequences in total; around 7.1% of them show up just once. The top ten clones comprise 9.1% of the sample. These receptors have no known antigen. This sample's treatment or condition label indicates: allogeneic hematopoietic cell transplantation with graft depleted of TCRalphabeta T cells and CD19 B cells. The sequenced sample was peripheral blood, obtained 360 days after TCRalphabeta/CD19-depleted stem cell transplant. The receptors shown here come from a female patient aged 2-15 years who had a stem cell transplant for Fanconi anemia, so the T cells may come from the graft donor.

The rearrangement links TRBV15 to TRBJ1-1; the D gene is possibly TRBD1 (6 bases). This CDR3 has 14 residues. CDR1 LNHNV and CDR2 YYDKDF come from the germline V gene (reference sequence). The germline V and J ends were trimmed by 0 bases and 4 bases, with 9 bases remaining between them. The CDR3 loop reads CATSREGGPTEAFF. The DNA for the CDR3 is TGTGCCACCAGCAGAGAGGGGGGGCCCACTGAAGCTTTCTTT.

The CDR3 protein is CATGSTSGGQETQYF. DNA for the CDR3: TGTGCCACCGGGAGCACTAGCGGGGGCCAAGAGACCCAGTACTTC. The chain is built from TRBV6-2 or TRBV6-3 and TRBJ2-5; TRBD2 matches 11 bases. V shed 10 bases, J shed 1 base, and the junction held 8 bases outside the gene matches. The CDR3 loop spans 15 amino acids. Germline CDR1 and CDR2: MNHEY and SVGEGT.

The sample holds many counts of this clonotype. The CDR3 DNA reads as TGTGCCATCAGTGACGATAGCGGGATTGCGTCCTACAATGAGCAGTTCTTC. Translating it yields CAISDDSGIASYNEQFF. The chain joins TRBV10-3 to TRBJ2-1; 8 bases map to TRBD2. CDR3 size: 17 residues. From germline, CDR1 is ENHRY and CDR2 SYGVKD. J gave up 1 base and V 3 bases, and 8 bases lay outside the gene matches.

With regard to this clonotype: Compared with germline, one end of the junction differs, possibly owing to a read error. The chain is built from TRBV29-1 and TRBJ2-3, with TRBD2 matching 10 bases. The CDR3 sequence is 14 residues long. The germline V gene has CDR1 SQVTM and CDR2 ANQGSEA. The CDR3 spells CSVVGLAAPNTQCF. The CDR3 nucleotides are TGCAGCGTTGTAGGACTAGCGGCCCCTAATACGCAGTGTTTT.

This clonotype came up many times. The chain combines TRBV29-1 with TRBJ1-3, with D perhaps matching TRBD1 (6 bases). Looked up from germline, CDR1 is SQVTM and CDR2 is ANQGSEA. The CDR3 is 15 residues long. Deletions cut 6 bases from V and 0 bases from J, with 15 bases between. The DNA of the CDR3 is TGCAGCGTCCGGGACACCGGTAGCTCTGGAAACACCATATATTTT. Its translation: CSVRDTGSSGNTIYF.

The rearrangement joins TRBV3-1 to TRBJ2-7; 7 bases align to TRBD2. Germline loops: CDR1 LGHDT, CDR2 YNNKEL (reference sequence). J gave up 2 bases and V 5 bases, and 9 bases lay outside the gene matches. This CDR3 is 15 amino acids long. DNA of the CDR3: TGTGCCAGCAGCTCCGCCTTTGGGGGGGCCTACGAGCAGTACTTC. Amino acid sequence: CASSSAFGGAYEQYF.

V is TRBV21-1 and J is TRBJ2-2; the tabulated D call, TRBD1, remains unverified against the DNA. TRBV21-1 is a recognized pseudogene. The CDR3 has 16 amino acids. CDR3 protein: CASSWPGGRGTGELFF. The CDR3, as DNA: TGTGCCAGCAGCTGGCCAGGGGGTCGGGGCACCGGGGAGCTGTTTTTT.

This clonotype was detected many times. This chain links TRBV24-1 with TRBJ2-2; 7 bases agree with TRBD1. The CDR3 has 16 amino acids. Germline V gene sequence: CDR1 KGHDR, CDR2 SFDVKD. V lost 9 bases and J lost 0; bases outside the gene matches: 9. The CDR3 is CATYSGDSANTGELFF. Here the CDR3 DNA reads TGTGCCACCTATTCTGGGGACAGCGCGAACACCGGGGAGCTGTTTTTT.